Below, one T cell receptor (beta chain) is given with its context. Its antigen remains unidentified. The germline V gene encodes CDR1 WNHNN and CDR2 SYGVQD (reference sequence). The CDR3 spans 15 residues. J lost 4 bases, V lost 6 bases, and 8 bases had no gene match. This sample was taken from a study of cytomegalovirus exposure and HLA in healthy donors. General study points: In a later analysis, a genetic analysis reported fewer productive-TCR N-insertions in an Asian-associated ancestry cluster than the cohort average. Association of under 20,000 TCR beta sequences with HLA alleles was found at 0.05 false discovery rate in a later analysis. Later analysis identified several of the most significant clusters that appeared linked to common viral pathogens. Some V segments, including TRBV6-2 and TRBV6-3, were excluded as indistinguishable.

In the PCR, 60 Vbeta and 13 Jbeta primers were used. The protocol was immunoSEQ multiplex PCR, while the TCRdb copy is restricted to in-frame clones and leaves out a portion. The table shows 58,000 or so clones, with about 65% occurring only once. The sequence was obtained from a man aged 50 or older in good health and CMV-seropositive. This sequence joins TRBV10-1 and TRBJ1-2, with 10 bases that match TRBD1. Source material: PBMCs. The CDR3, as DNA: TGCGCCAGCAGAGACAGGGGGCACCCTGTCTATGGCTACACCTTC. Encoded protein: CASRDRGHPVYGYTF.